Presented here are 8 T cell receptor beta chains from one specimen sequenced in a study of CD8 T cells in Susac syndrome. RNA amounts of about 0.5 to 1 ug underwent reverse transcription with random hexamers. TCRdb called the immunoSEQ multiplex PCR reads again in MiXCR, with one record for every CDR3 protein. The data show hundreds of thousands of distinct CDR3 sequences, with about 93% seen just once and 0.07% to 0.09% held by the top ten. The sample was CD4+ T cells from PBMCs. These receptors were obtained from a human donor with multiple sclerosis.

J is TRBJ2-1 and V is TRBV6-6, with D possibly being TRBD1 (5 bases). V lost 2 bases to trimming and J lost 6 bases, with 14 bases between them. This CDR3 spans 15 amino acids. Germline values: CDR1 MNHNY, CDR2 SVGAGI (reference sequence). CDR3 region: CASSYLQGVFNEQFF. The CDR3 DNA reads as TGTGCCAGCAGTTACCTCCAGGGTGTTTTCAATGAGCAGTTCTTC.

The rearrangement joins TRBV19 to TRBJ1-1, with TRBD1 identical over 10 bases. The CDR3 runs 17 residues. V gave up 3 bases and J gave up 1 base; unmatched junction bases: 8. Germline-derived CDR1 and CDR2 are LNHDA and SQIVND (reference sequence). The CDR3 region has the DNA TGTGCCAGTAGTATGCACGGGACAGGGGCCGCGAACACTGAAGCTTTCTTT. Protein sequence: CASSMHGTGAANTEAFF.

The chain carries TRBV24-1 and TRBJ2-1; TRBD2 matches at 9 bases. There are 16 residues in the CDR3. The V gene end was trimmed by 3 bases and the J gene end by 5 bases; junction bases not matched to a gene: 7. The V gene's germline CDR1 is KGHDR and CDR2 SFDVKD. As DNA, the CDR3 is TGTGCCACCAGTGATCAAACGGGACTAGCCAACAATGAGCAGTTCTTC. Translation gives CATSDQTGLANNEQFF.

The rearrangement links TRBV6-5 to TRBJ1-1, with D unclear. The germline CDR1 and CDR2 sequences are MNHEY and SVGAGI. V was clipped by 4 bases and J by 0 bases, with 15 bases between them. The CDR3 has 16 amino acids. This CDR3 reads CASSSSIEVLNTEAFF. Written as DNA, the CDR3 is TGTGCCAGCAGTTCATCCATCGAGGTTTTGAACACTGAAGCTTTCTTT.

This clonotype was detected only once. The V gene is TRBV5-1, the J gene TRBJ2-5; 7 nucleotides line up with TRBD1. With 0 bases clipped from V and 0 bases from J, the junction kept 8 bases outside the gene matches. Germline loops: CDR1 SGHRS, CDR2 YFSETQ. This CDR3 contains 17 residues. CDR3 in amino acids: CASSLVPGDSNQETQYF. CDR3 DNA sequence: TGCGCCAGCAGCTTGGTTCCCGGGGACAGCAACCAAGAGACCCAGTACTTC.

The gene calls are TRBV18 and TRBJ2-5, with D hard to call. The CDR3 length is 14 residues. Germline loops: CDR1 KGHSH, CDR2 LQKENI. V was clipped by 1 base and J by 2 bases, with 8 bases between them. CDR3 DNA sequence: TGTGCCAGCTCACCACAATCGATACAAGAGACCCAGTACTTC. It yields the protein CASSPQSIQETQYF.

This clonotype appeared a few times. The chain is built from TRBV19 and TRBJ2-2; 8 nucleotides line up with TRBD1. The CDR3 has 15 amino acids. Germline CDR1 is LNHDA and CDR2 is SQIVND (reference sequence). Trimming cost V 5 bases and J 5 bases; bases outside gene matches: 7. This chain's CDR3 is CASSPRQGRTGELFF. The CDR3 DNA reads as TGTGCCAGTAGTCCCCGACAGGGGAGGACCGGGGAGCTGTTTTTT.

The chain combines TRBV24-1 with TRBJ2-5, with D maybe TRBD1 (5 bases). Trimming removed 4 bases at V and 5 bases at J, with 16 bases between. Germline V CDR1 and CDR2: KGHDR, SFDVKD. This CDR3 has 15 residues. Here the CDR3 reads CATSDDSPAVETQYF. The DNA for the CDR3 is TGTGCCACCAGTGACGACAGCCCGGCGGTCGAGACCCAGTACTTC.